The clone carrying this TCR beta chain has only a few counts. The antigen remains unidentified. This CDR3 is 13 amino acids long. The germline gives CDR1 LNHDA, CDR2 SQIVND (reference sequence). V lost 6 bases to trimming and J lost 3 bases, with 10 bases between them. The data originate from a study of beta chain features in type 1 diabetes. Study results and caveats: Overrepresentation of cells with high TCR expression could result from cDNA sequencing.

Investigators reverse transcribed all isolated RNA, so they sequenced expressed TCRB transcripts. The table came from immunoSEQ multiplex PCR; TCRdb's copy has only in-frame clones and leaves some out. The sample yields a few hundred thousand clones, about 15% seen once. The sequence was obtained from a man aged 30-40 years in good health. The chain has TRBV19 and TRBJ2-3, with D unclear. Sequencing was performed on naive CD4+ T cells from blood. CDR3 loop: CASSGRRTDTQYF. In DNA form, the CDR3 reads TGTGCCAGTAGCGGAAGACGAACAGATACGCAGTATTTT. Full variable domain (rest looked up from reference TRBV19 and TRBJ2-3): DGGITQSPKYLFRKEGQNVTLSCEQNLNHDAMYWYRQDPGQGLRLIYYSQIVNDFQKGDIAEGYSVSREKKESFPLTVTSAQKNPTAFYLCASSGRRTDTQYFGPGTRLTVL.